These 24 T cell receptor beta chains share one sample of origin, sequenced in a study of identical twins. One entry per CDR3 protein, called by TCRdb with MiXCR from the 5' RACE reads. This table holds hundreds of thousands of distinct CDR3 sequences, approximately 7% found once. The same sample was also studied in work on yellow fever vaccine responses in identical twins.

The specimen sequenced was memory (CD45RO+) T cells sorted from blood. The receptors were gathered from a woman younger than 30 in good health.

This clonotype has more than one count but fewer than ten. The chain employs TRBV10-3 and TRBJ2-3; 7 nucleotides match TRBD1. Per the germline V gene, CDR1 is ENHRY and CDR2 is SYGVKD. V dropped 4 bases and J dropped 1; count of bases not matched to a gene: 8. The CDR3 loop spans 16 amino acids. The CDR3 DNA follows: TGTGCCATCAGTGCCTCGAACACAGGGGGCACAGATACGCAGTATTTT. This gives the protein CAISASNTGGTDTQYF.

This clonotype appeared many times. The V and J genes are TRBV5-1 and TRBJ1-1; D might be TRBD1 (5 bases). This CDR3 has 13 residues. The germline gives CDR1 SGHRS, CDR2 YFSETQ. Trimming removed 3 bases at V and 0 bases at J, with 6 bases between. As DNA, the CDR3 is TGCGCCAGCAGCTGGGACCTGAACACTGAAGCTTTCTTT. This codes for CASSWDLNTEAFF. Based on the CDR3 plus reference TRBV5-1 and TRBJ1-1, the full variable domain is KAGVTQTPRYLIKTRGQQVTLSCSPISGHRSVSWYQQTPGQGLQFLFEYFSETQRNKGNFPGRFSGRQFSNSRSEMNVSTLELGDSALYLCASSWDLNTEAFFGQGTRLTVV.

This clonotype was found many times. In DNA, the CDR3 is TGCAGTGGGCGAGCGGGAAACCCTCAAGAGACCCAGTACTTC. Its translation: CSGRAGNPQETQYF. V is TRBV29-1 and J is TRBJ2-5; 7 bases map to TRBD2. The CDR3 length is 14 residues. The germline gives CDR1 SQVTM, CDR2 ANQGSEA.

This clonotype was seen a handful of times. The J gene is TRBJ2-7, the V gene TRBV5-6; 7 nucleotides agree with TRBD2. The V and J ends lost 1 base and 2 bases, in that order; junction bases with no gene match: 3. The CDR3 extends over 14 amino acids. Germline V gives CDR1 SGHDT, CDR2 YYEEEE. The DNA for the CDR3 is TGTGCCAGCAGCTTGCTAGCGGAAACCTACGAGCAGTACTTC. Translation gives CASSLLAETYEQYF.

This clonotype has a handful of counts. This chain connects TRBV28 to TRBJ1-5; D is ambiguous. Germline CDR1 reads MDHEN; CDR2 reads SYDVKM. This CDR3 has 13 residues. V gave up 3 bases and J gave up 9 bases, with 12 bases separating them. The chain's CDR3 is CASSFPPATPQHF. CDR3 bases: TGTGCCAGCAGTTTCCCCCCGGCTACGCCCCAGCATTTT.

V gene TRBV11-2 combines with J gene TRBJ2-1; D call uncertain. With 1 base removed from V and 6 bases from J, the gap between germline ends came to 13 bases. CDR3 length: 15 amino acids. Germline values: CDR1 SGHAT, CDR2 FQNNGV. The CDR3 here is CASSLVPLSSNEQFF. CDR3 sequence (DNA): TGTGCCAGCAGCTTAGTACCGTTGTCATCCAATGAGCAGTTCTTC.

This clonotype came up many times. This chain links TRBV7-8 with TRBJ1-1; D ambiguous. The CDR3 sequence is 13 residues long. Trimming pared 2 bases from V and 2 bases from J, leaving 6 bases between. In germline, CDR1 is SGHVS, CDR2 FQNEAQ. CDR3: CASSLSLNTEAFF. The CDR3 nucleotides are TGTGCCAGCAGCTTAAGCCTCAACACTGAAGCTTTCTTT.

Many counts were recorded for this clonotype. The rearrangement joins TRBV5-1 to TRBJ2-2; no definite D call. The CDR3 spans 15 residues. CDR1 is SGHRS, CDR2 YFSETQ, per germline. Trimming took off 0 bases at V and 7 bases at J, with 13 bases between the two ends. CDR3 nucleotides: TGCGCCAGCAGCTTGGCCGAAGATTCTCGCGGGGAGCTGTTTTTT. It encodes CASSLAEDSRGELFF.

The table lists this clonotype with many counts. The rearrangement uses TRBV4-2 and TRBJ1-3; 8 bases match TRBD1. This CDR3 comprises 17 residues. The ends lost 1 base at V and 4 bases at J; junction bases unmatched: 9. Germline lookup yields CDR1 LGHNA and CDR2 YNFKEQ. The DNA of the CDR3 is TGTGCCAGCAGCCAAGTCACGGGACAGGTCAGCGGAAACACCATATATTTT. Translation gives CASSQVTGQVSGNTIYF.

The gene calls are TRBV7-9 and TRBJ1-1; D not certain. Trimming left V 5 bases short and J 6 bases short, with 10 bases between. Germline V lookup: CDR1 SEHNR, CDR2 FQNEAQ (reference sequence). This CDR3 is 12 amino acids long. CDR3 amino acids: CASSREASEAFF. CDR3 DNA: TGTGCCAGCAGCAGAGAGGCTTCTGAAGCTTTCTTT.

This clonotype was observed a handful of times. This sequence joins TRBV27 and TRBJ1-5; D ambiguous. CDR1 MNHEY and CDR2 SMNVEV come from the germline V gene (reference sequence). The CDR3 consists of 12 residues. Trimming cost V 9 bases and J 2 bases, with 8 bases left between them. The CDR3 nucleotides read TGTGCCAGACGCGAATGCAATCAGCCCCAGCATTTT. Translation: CARRECNQPQHF.

This clonotype has ten or more counts. The chain employs TRBV5-1 and TRBJ1-5, with 7 bases that match TRBD1. CDR3 length equals 14 residues. V shed 4 bases and J 4 bases; nucleotides not matched to a gene: 5. Germline CDR1 SGHRS, CDR2 YFSETQ. The DNA of the CDR3 is TGCGCCAGCAGCCCTGGGACAGAGAATCAGCCCCAGCATTTT. Translated: CASSPGTENQPQHF.

This clonotype has more than one count but fewer than ten. This CDR3 is CAISGAGGQETQYF. The CDR3 DNA reads TGTGCCATCAGTGGGGCAGGGGGACAAGAGACCCAGTACTTC. The V gene is TRBV10-3, the J gene TRBJ2-5, with 7 bases identical to TRBD1. The germline gives CDR1 ENHRY, CDR2 SYGVKD. J lost 2 bases, V lost 4 bases, and 4 bases had no gene match. There are 14 residues in the CDR3.

As regards this clonotype: An end of the junction differs from the germline gene, which may be a read error. The chain couples TRBV7-2 to TRBJ2-1; maybe TRBD2 (5 bases). The CDR3 consists of 16 residues. CDR1 and CDR2 (germline): SGHTA, FQGNSA. CDR3 sequence reads: CACSLVERSSYNEQFF. The CDR3 DNA reads as TGTGCCTGCAGCTTAGTGGAGCGGAGCTCCTACAATGAGCAGTTCTTC. Looking up the rest from reference TRBV7-2 and TRBJ2-1 gives the full variable domain: GAGVSQSPSNKVTEKGKDVELRCDPISGHTALYWYRQSLGQGLEFLIYFQGNSAPDKSGLPSDRFSAERTGGSVSTLTIQRTQQEDSAVYLCACSLVERSSYNEQFFGPGTRLTVL.

This chain joins TRBV6-5 and TRBJ2-6; 10 nucleotides line up with TRBD1. Per the germline V gene, CDR1 is MNHEY and CDR2 is SVGAGI. The CDR3 length is 16 residues. Losses at the gene ends were 2 bases for V and 4 bases for J; bases not matched to a gene: 2. The CDR3 sequence is CASSYGTGDGANVLTF. The CDR3 DNA reads TGTGCCAGCAGTTACGGGACAGGGGACGGGGCCAACGTCCTGACTTTC.

V is TRBV27 and J is TRBJ1-5; 8 nucleotides line up with TRBD1. The germline CDR1 and CDR2 sequences are MNHEY and SMNVEV (reference sequence). This CDR3 has 18 residues. V was pared by 6 bases and J by 0 bases, with 13 bases of the junction left unmatched. CDR3 in DNA: TGTGCCAGCAGCCGACCCAGGGGGCCCCTTTATAGCAATCAGCCCCAGCATTTT. Amino acid sequence: CASSRPRGPLYSNQPQHF.

The chain joins TRBV2 to TRBJ1-5; D call uncertain. The V gene's germline CDR1 is SNHLY and CDR2 FYNNEI. The CDR3 has 15 amino acids. V lost 3 bases, J lost 2 bases, and 11 bases lay in between. This chain's CDR3 is CASSDLAVGNQPQHF. The CDR3 DNA reads as TGTGCCAGCAGTGATTTGGCGGTTGGCAATCAGCCCCAGCATTTT.

This clonotype was detected a few times. The gene calls are TRBV6-6 and TRBJ1-2; D not certain. CDR3 size: 12 residues. The V end lost 4 bases, the J end lost 5 bases, and 8 bases lay between the germline ends. Germline CDR1 is MNHNY and CDR2 is SVGAGI (reference sequence). The CDR3 region is CASSSPWYGYTF. For the CDR3, the DNA is TGTGCCAGCAGTTCACCATGGTATGGCTACACCTTC.

This clonotype was picked up a small number of times. The chain uses TRBV4-1 and TRBJ1-1; D is uncertain. V dropped 0 bases and J dropped 1 base, with 18 bases sitting between them. This CDR3 has 18 amino acids. Per the germline V gene, CDR1 is MGHRA and CDR2 is YSYEKL. The chain's CDR3 is CASSQEKSLEGANTEAFF. The CDR3 coding sequence is TGCGCCAGCAGCCAAGAAAAGAGCTTGGAGGGAGCGAACACTGAAGCTTTCTTT.

The rearrangement uses TRBV3-1 and TRBJ2-2; 10 nucleotides match TRBD2. The CDR3 has 16 amino acids. CDR1 is LGHDT and CDR2 is YNNKEL in the germline V gene (reference sequence). V dropped 4 bases and J dropped 4; count of bases not matched to a gene: 6. Written as DNA, the CDR3 is TGTGCCAGCAGCCCGCCGGGACTAGCGTTCACCGGGGAGCTGTTTTTT. Amino acids: CASSPPGLAFTGELFF.

This sequence joins TRBV2 and TRBJ1-5; unclear D gene. Germline V lookup: CDR1 SNHLY, CDR2 FYNNEI. This CDR3 spans 18 amino acids. CDR3 in amino acids: CTCSLGTWLENSNQPQHF. CDR3 coding DNA: TGTACCTGCAGTTTAGGTACATGGTTGGAAAATAGCAATCAGCCCCAGCATTTT.

CDR3 coding DNA: TGTGCCACCAGTGACCCATCGGGACAGCGGAACACCGGGGAGCTGTTTTTT. It yields the protein CATSDPSGQRNTGELFF. The V call is TRBV24-1, the J call TRBJ2-2, with TRBD1 matching over 7 bases. The CDR3 length is 17 residues. V lost 4 bases to trimming and J lost 1 base; unmatched junction nucleotides: 8. Germline values: CDR1 KGHDR, CDR2 SFDVKD.

This clonotype came up a few times. The genes are TRBV11-1 and TRBJ2-5; perhaps TRBD2 as D (6 bases). Germline V gene sequence: CDR1 SGHAT, CDR2 FQDESV (reference sequence). The CDR3 sequence is 14 residues long. V shed 5 bases and J shed 3 bases, with 13 bases lying between them. The CDR3 region has the DNA TGTGCCAGCAGCCCCGGGACTCATGAAGAGACCCAGTACTTC. This encodes CASSPGTHEETQYF.

The chain couples TRBV20-1 to TRBJ1-3; D not resolved. There are 13 residues in the CDR3. The germline gives CDR1 DFQATT, CDR2 SNEGSKA (reference sequence). V dropped 2 bases and J dropped 9 bases, with 14 bases sitting between them. The CDR3 here is CSARKPDPGTIYF. As DNA, the CDR3 is TGCAGTGCTAGAAAGCCCGATCCCGGCACCATATATTTT.